The 14 T cell receptor beta chains below were found in one sample sequenced in a study of T cell changes during pregnancy in multiple sclerosis. Assay: immunoSEQ multiplex PCR; the TCRdb copy retains only in-frame clones and omits some. The data show about 75,000 clones, more than 70% seen once. Sample: peripheral blood, taken in the first trimester of pregnancy. The source of these receptors is a female donor in good health, enrolled as a control in a pregnancy study.

The V call is TRBV11-3, the J call TRBJ2-7; TRBD1 agrees at 8 bases. V was clipped by 11 bases and J by 3 bases; unmatched bases: 15. This CDR3 comprises 15 residues. Per the germline V gene, CDR1 is SGHNT and CDR2 is YENEEA. CDR3 loop: CAAPGRDRSYYEQYF. In DNA, the CDR3 is TGTGCCGCCCCAGGTCGGGACAGGAGTTACTACGAGCAGTACTTC.

V and J are TRBV6-6 and TRBJ1-3, with 10 bases matching TRBD1. The germline CDR1 and CDR2 sequences are MNHNY and SVGAGI (reference sequence). The CDR3 consists of 16 residues. The junction had 6 bases not matched to a gene; V was cut back by 6 bases and J by 1 base. The CDR3 protein is CASSKRQGASGNTIYF. The CDR3 region has the DNA TGTGCCAGCAGCAAACGACAGGGGGCATCTGGAAACACCATATATTTT.

The chain joins TRBV7-9 to TRBJ2-7, with D uncertain. CDR3 length: 12 amino acids. The V end was cut by 5 bases, the J end by 6 bases, with 11 bases between. Germline V gene sequence: CDR1 SEHNR, CDR2 FQNEAQ (reference sequence). The chain's CDR3 is CASSPSTGEQYF. The CDR3, as DNA: TGTGCCAGCAGCCCTTCCACGGGCGAGCAGTACTTC.

This chain uses TRBV27 with TRBJ2-7; 7 bases fit TRBD2. The junction had 10 bases not matched to a gene; V was cut back by 5 bases and J by 3 bases. This CDR3 contains 15 residues. The germline gives CDR1 MNHEY, CDR2 SMNVEV (reference sequence). CDR3 sequence: CASSPNGGFGYEQYF. CDR3 DNA: TGTGCCAGCAGTCCGAACGGGGGGTTTGGCTACGAGCAGTACTTC.

The chain is built from TRBV4-2 and TRBJ2-1; the D is unclear. Germline V CDR1 and CDR2: LGHNA, YNFKEQ. V dropped 3 bases and J dropped 7 bases, with 7 bases sitting between them. The CDR3 has 12 amino acids. The CDR3 DNA reads as TGTGCCAGCAGCCAGGGCCGGAATGAGCAGTTCTTC. It codes for CASSQGRNEQFF.

The chain recombines TRBV19 with TRBJ1-2, with D perhaps matching TRBD1 (6 bases). The V end was cut by 5 bases, the J end by 4 bases, with 17 bases between. There are 15 residues in the CDR3. Germline CDR1 is LNHDA and CDR2 is SQIVND (reference sequence). The CDR3 is CASSFRQARAYGYTF. The DNA of the CDR3 is TGTGCCAGTAGTTTCCGACAGGCCCGGGCCTATGGCTACACCTTC.

This chain joins TRBV9 and TRBJ2-1, with TRBD2 identical over 13 bases. J gave up 6 bases and V 3 bases, and 9 bases lay outside the gene matches. CDR1 and CDR2 from the germline V gene are SGDLS and YYNGEE. The CDR3 is 17 residues long. The CDR3 nucleotides are TGTGCCAGCAGCGCAGGGACTAGCGGGACGAGAATCAATGAGCAGTTCTTC. Amino acid sequence: CASSAGTSGTRINEQFF. Together with reference TRBV9 and TRBJ2-1, the CDR3 gives the full variable domain: DSGVTQTPKHLITATGQRVTLRCSPRSGDLSVYWYQQSLDQGLQFLIQYYNGEERAKGNILERFSAQQFPDLHSELNLSSLELGDSALYFCASSAGTSGTRINEQFFGPGTRLTVL.

CDR3 in amino acids: CASSLTINEKLFF. Written as DNA, the CDR3 is TGCGCCAGCAGCTTAACTATTAATGAAAAACTGTTTTTT. The rearrangement uses TRBV5-1 and TRBJ1-4, with no clear D. The germline V gene has CDR1 SGHRS and CDR2 YFSETQ. This CDR3 spans 13 amino acids. The V end lost 2 bases, the J end lost 4 bases, and 6 bases lay between the germline ends.

This clone was detected only a few times. The rearrangement joins TRBV7-2 to TRBJ1-2; TRBD1 is a possible D gene (6 bases). The CDR3 length is 15 residues. The germline gives CDR1 SGHTA, CDR2 FQGNSA. V lost 5 bases and J 4 bases, leaving 17 bases between the germline ends. The CDR3 coding sequence is TGTGCCAGCAGCACTCGACAGGTAGAGGTCTATGGCTACACCTTC. This gives the protein CASSTRQVEVYGYTF.

V and J are TRBV6-6 and TRBJ1-2, with a tentative D call TRBD1 (5 bases). Germline V gives CDR1 MNHNY, CDR2 SVGAGI (reference sequence). The CDR3 covers 13 residues. Trimming shortened V by 3 bases and J by 7 bases, and 12 bases separated the two germline ends. CDR3 loop: CASSYTGGGGYTF. Written as DNA, the CDR3 is TGTGCCAGCAGTTATACGGGGGGGGGTGGCTACACCTTC.

This clone was observed a handful of times. J is TRBJ1-1 and V is TRBV19; D unclear. Germline V gives CDR1 LNHDA, CDR2 SQIVND (reference sequence). The CDR3 spans 14 residues. V was clipped by 7 bases and J by 0 bases, with 12 bases between them. The CDR3, as DNA: TGTGCCAGTACCCAGAACGGGGTGAACACTGAAGCTTTCTTT. Its translation is CASTQNGVNTEAFF. Complete variable domain (other parts from reference TRBV19 and TRBJ1-1): DGGITQSPKYLFRKEGQNVTLSCEQNLNHDAMYWYRQDPGQGLRLIYYSQIVNDFQKGDIAEGYSVSREKKESFPLTVTSAQKNPTAFYLCASTQNGVNTEAFFGQGTRLTVV.

The chain employs TRBV6-5 and TRBJ1-4; D is unresolved. The length of the CDR3 is 13 residues. Germline V gene sequence: CDR1 MNHEY, CDR2 SVGAGI. The V end lost 2 bases, the J end lost 8 bases, and 9 bases lay between the germline ends. As DNA, the CDR3 is TGTGCCAGCAGTTACCAGGTTGGGGAAAAACTGTTTTTT. Protein: CASSYQVGEKLFF.

V and J are TRBV28 and TRBJ2-1; 10 positions agree with TRBD2. V gave up 4 bases and J gave up 7 bases; unmatched junction bases: 13. The CDR3 spans 17 residues. In germline, CDR1 is MDHEN, CDR2 SYDVKM. In nucleotides, the CDR3 is TGTGCCAGCAGTTCCCCGCGGAGCGGGAGGGCCAGGAATGAGCAGTTCTTC. It specifies CASSSPRSGRARNEQFF.

The CDR3 sequence is CASRTRGSDYGYTF. The CDR3 DNA sequence: TGTGCCAGCAGGACAAGAGGGTCTGATTATGGCTACACCTTC. The J gene is TRBJ1-2, the V gene TRBV6-1, with no clear D. This CDR3 spans 14 amino acids. The germline V gene encodes CDR1 MNHNS and CDR2 SASEGT. Trimming removed 6 bases at V and 5 bases at J, with 16 bases between.